This TCR beta chain was found in a study of blood T cell repertoires in COVID-19. Per the original methods: Researchers report that nucleated cell counts were estimated from reference gene primer amplification. Assay: immunoSEQ multiplex PCR; the TCRdb copy retains only in-frame clones and omits some. The V and J calls and clone size are taken from that table; D and trimming were inferred from the DNA. There are approximately 280,000 clones in the sample; more than 75% occur only once, and around 2.4% lies in the top ten. The study drew participants aged 18 to 89 years from roughly 25 US areas. Participants were placed into cohorts based on the clinical history they reported. Recovered Cohort 3 donors showed two negative PCRs, clearance, or symptom resolution. The table lists this clone with a few counts. One end of the junction fails to match germline, which may point to a read error. The CDR3 has 14 amino acids. CDR1 SQVTM and CDR2 ANQGSEA come from the germline V gene.

This clonotype originated in a woman aged 18-29 years who had recovered from COVID-19. The chain joins TRBV29-1 to TRBJ1-3; no reliable D call. The sample consisted of PBMCs or T cells enriched from blood (not recorded which). The CDR3 reads CSVETDSSGNTIYF. CDR3 sequence (DNA): TGCAGTGTTGAAACGGACTCTTCTGGAAACACCATATATTTT.